This T cell receptor beta chain was documented in a study of monozygotic twins with inflammatory bowel disease. Through template switching, UMIs that included a 6-nucleotide sample barcode were added. Following a re-call of the 5' RACE reads, TCRdb has one entry per CDR3 protein and lacks DNA. There are around 370,000 distinct CDR3 sequences in the sample, with 2.6% held by the top ten. The V gene's germline CDR1 is MGHRA and CDR2 YSYEKL. The CDR3 covers 16 residues. In the case of this clonotype: Its target is not known.

Study findings and constraints: Backing was not found for a single strong signal or clonotype associated with IBD. With inverse Simpson as the measure, TCRbeta diversity was lower in IBD patients than in healthy co-twins.

The material sequenced was blood. The gene calls are TRBV4-1 and TRBJ2-3; TCRdb's D call of TRBD1 is untestable without DNA. This TCR derives from a human donor with ulcerative colitis or Crohn's disease, or a healthy co-twin of an affected twin (not recorded which). The CDR3 protein is CASTPPPGQGINTQYF.